The 30 T cell receptor beta chains listed next were all sequenced from one sample in a study of blood T cell repertoires in COVID-19. The table came from immunoSEQ multiplex PCR; TCRdb's copy has only in-frame clones and leaves some out. The sample gives some 390,000 clones, nearly 90% of which show up once; 1.7% is in the top ten. The specimen sequenced was PBMCs or T cells enriched from blood (not recorded which). Receptor source: a woman aged 25 to 45 who had recovered from COVID-19.

The J gene is TRBJ2-2, the V gene TRBV19, with a possible D match to TRBD1 (6 bases). The germline V gene has CDR1 LNHDA and CDR2 SQIVND (reference sequence). V lost 2 bases to trimming and J lost 7 bases, with 14 bases between them. The CDR3 is 15 residues long. CDR3 protein: CASSIRLGARGELFF. The CDR3 nucleotides are TGTGCCAGTAGTATAAGGTTGGGGGCGCGCGGGGAGCTGTTTTTT.

The chain couples TRBV10-3 to TRBJ2-7, with D maybe TRBD1 (6 bases). The CDR3 length is 12 residues. Germline CDR1 and CDR2: ENHRY and SYGVKD. Trimming pared 5 bases from V and 4 bases from J, leaving 9 bases between. CDR3 amino acids: CAISLQGYEQYF. DNA of the CDR3: TGTGCCATCAGTTTACAGGGATACGAGCAGTACTTC.

The V gene is TRBV4-1, the J gene TRBJ2-7; 9 bases are a match to TRBD1. The CDR3 length is 15 residues. Unmatched junction bases numbered 5, after V lost 3 bases and J lost 2 bases. Germline CDR1 MGHRA, CDR2 YSYEKL. DNA of the CDR3: TGCGCCAGCAGCCATTCAGGGACAGGGACCTACGAGCAGTACTTC. Its protein product is CASSHSGTGTYEQYF.

The J gene is TRBJ1-1, the V gene TRBV6-5, with 7 bases that match TRBD1. V lost 10 bases and J lost 2; bases outside the gene matches: 10. The germline V gene encodes CDR1 MNHEY and CDR2 SVGAGI. This CDR3 contains 14 residues. The CDR3 region is CAIRPTGANTEAFF. As DNA, the CDR3 is TGTGCCATTCGACCCACAGGGGCAAACACTGAAGCTTTCTTT.

The chain recombines TRBV4-2 with TRBJ1-1, with D perhaps matching TRBD1 (5 bases). CDR3 length equals 15 residues. Germline V gene data show CDR1 as LGHNA and CDR2 as YNFKEQ. The germline V and J ends were trimmed by 3 bases and 5 bases, with 16 bases remaining between them. CDR3 amino acids: CASSQGLNRQTEAFF. The CDR3 nucleotides are TGTGCCAGCAGCCAGGGATTGAACAGGCAAACTGAAGCTTTCTTT.

The chain joins TRBV11-2 to TRBJ2-4; the match to TRBD2 covers 7 bases. The junction had 6 bases not matched to a gene; V was cut back by 0 bases and J by 7 bases. Germline V CDR1 and CDR2: SGHAT, FQNNGV. This CDR3 region has 15 residues. The CDR3 DNA reads as TGTGCCAGCAGCTTAGAGCTAGCGGAGGGGAACATTCAGTACTTC. It yields the protein CASSLELAEGNIQYF.

The rearrangement uses TRBV5-1 and TRBJ1-1; D remains unclear. Germline CDR1 SGHRS, CDR2 YFSETQ. V was clipped by 0 bases and J by 5 bases, with 8 bases between them. This CDR3 region has 13 residues. CDR3 coding DNA: TGCGCCAGCAGCTTGGGCGGTAGAACTGAAGCTTTCTTT. Amino acid sequence: CASSLGGRTEAFF.

CDR3 coding DNA: TGTGCCAGCAGCGCCGGGACTAGCGGATTCACAGATACGCAGTATTTT. Protein sequence: CASSAGTSGFTDTQYF. This rearrangement joins TRBV9 to TRBJ2-3; TRBD2 aligns across 11 bases. Germline V lookup: CDR1 SGDLS, CDR2 YYNGEE. Unmatched junction bases numbered 5, after V lost 3 bases and J lost 2 bases. The length of the CDR3 is 16 residues.

This clone has only one observation. V and J are TRBV10-1 and TRBJ1-1, with D tentatively TRBD1 (6 bases). The germline V gene encodes CDR1 WNHNN and CDR2 SYGVQD (reference sequence). Trimming took 6 bases from V and 5 from J, leaving 13 bases between them. The CDR3 contains 13 residues. Written as DNA, the CDR3 is TGCGCCAGCAGGGACAGTCTTATGACTGAAGCTTTCTTT. It codes for CASRDSLMTEAFF.

The rearrangement uses TRBV19 and TRBJ2-1, with 9 bases identical to TRBD2. J lost 9 bases, V lost 7 bases, and 7 bases had no gene match. This CDR3 region has 13 residues. Germline CDR1 reads LNHDA; CDR2 reads SQIVND (reference sequence). The CDR3 bases are TGTGCCAGTATCGCGGGAGGGCCGAGTGAGCAGTTCTTC. It codes for CASIAGGPSEQFF.

V is TRBV27 and J is TRBJ1-4; the match to TRBD1 covers 9 bases. Per the germline V gene, CDR1 is MNHEY and CDR2 is SMNVEV (reference sequence). The CDR3 extends over 19 amino acids. Losses at the gene ends were 5 bases for V and 3 bases for J; bases not matched to a gene: 16. CDR3: CASSPLRGDREAANEKLFF. As DNA, the CDR3 is TGTGCCAGCAGTCCACTAAGAGGGGACAGGGAGGCGGCTAATGAAAAACTGTTTTTT.

The V call is TRBV7-2, the J call TRBJ2-2; tentatively, D is TRBD2 (5 bases). The ends were cut back, 4 bases at V and 2 bases at J, with 11 bases in the middle. The CDR3 contains 15 residues. The germline V gene has CDR1 SGHTA and CDR2 FQGNSA. DNA of the CDR3: TGTGCCAGCAGCTCTCAACGGGGAAACACCGGGGAGCTGTTTTTT. The encoded protein is CASSSQRGNTGELFF.

V and J are TRBV3-1 (or the pseudogene TRBV3-2) and TRBJ1-2; D not certain. The V end lost 0 bases, the J end lost 6 bases, and 17 bases lay between the germline ends. The CDR3 runs to 16 residues. Germline V gene data show CDR1 as LGHDT and CDR2 as YNNKEL (reference sequence). This chain's CDR3 is CASSQDSLERENGYTF. In nucleotides, the CDR3 is TGTGCCAGCAGCCAAGATTCCCTTGAGAGGGAGAATGGCTACACCTTC.

This clone was seen a handful of times. This sequence joins TRBV5-4 and TRBJ2-5, with 7 positions matching TRBD1. This CDR3 is built from 14 residues. Germline assignment: CDR1 SGHNT and CDR2 YYREEE (reference sequence). Trimming took 4 bases from V and 3 from J; bases not matched to a gene: 6. In DNA form, the CDR3 reads TGTGCCAGCAGCCTACCCGACAGGGAAGAGACCCAGTACTTC. Translation: CASSLPDREETQYF.

The chain couples TRBV29-1 to TRBJ1-4; TRBD1 might be the D (5 bases). The CDR3 runs 14 residues. The V gene lost 1 base and the J gene lost 8 bases, with 14 bases spanning the gap. The germline gives CDR1 SQVTM, CDR2 ANQGSEA. The CDR3 DNA sequence: TGCAGCGTTGAAGGAACAGGCCCCACAGAAAAACTGTTTTTT. This codes for CSVEGTGPTEKLFF.

The chain recombines TRBV28 with TRBJ2-5; D unclear. Trimming removed 2 bases at V and 2 bases at J, with 15 bases between. The CDR3 is 16 amino acids. The germline V gene has CDR1 MDHEN and CDR2 SYDVKM. CDR3 DNA: TGTGCCAGCAGTTTACCCGGCGGCCAGTTTCAAGAGACCCAGTACTTC. Encoded protein: CASSLPGGQFQETQYF.

The rearrangement joins TRBV6-5 to TRBJ1-5, with TRBD1 matching 9 bases. CDR3 length: 15 amino acids. Germline V gives CDR1 MNHEY, CDR2 SVGAGI. Germline trimming cut 2 bases from V and 4 bases from J; bases unmatched to any gene: 3. The CDR3 bases are TGTGCCAGCAGTTACAAGGACAGGGGAAATCAGCCCCAGCATTTT. This codes for CASSYKDRGNQPQHF.

This chain joins TRBV4-2 and TRBJ1-2; D possibly corresponds to TRBD1 (6 bases). Trimming cost V 0 bases and J 5 bases, with 10 bases left between them. The CDR3 is 14 amino acids. CDR1 LGHNA and CDR2 YNFKEQ come from the germline V gene. DNA of the CDR3: TGTGCCAGCAGCCAAGATAGGACAGCTTATGGCTACACCTTC. It translates to CASSQDRTAYGYTF.

The chain couples TRBV5-4 to TRBJ1-5; 9 nucleotides line up with TRBD1. Germline V gene sequence: CDR1 SGHNT, CDR2 YYREEE (reference sequence). The V and J ends lost 4 bases and 4 bases, in that order; junction bases with no gene match: 6. The CDR3 loop spans 15 amino acids. CDR3 protein: CASSLQGAENQPQHF. The CDR3 DNA is TGTGCCAGCAGCCTACAGGGGGCAGAGAATCAGCCCCAGCATTTT.

This clone was counted only a few times. The rearrangement uses TRBV19 and TRBJ2-2, with TRBD2 as a possible D gene (7 bases). V was shortened by 3 bases and J by 4 bases, with 12 bases between the two germline ends. This CDR3 region has 15 residues. Germline-derived CDR1 and CDR2 are LNHDA and SQIVND (reference sequence). The CDR3 region has the DNA TGTGCCAGTAGTATTGGGGGGGCTGGCACCGGGGAGCTGTTTTTT. It encodes CASSIGGAGTGELFF.

This clone was counted once. The CDR3 here is CASNQGQGYQPQHF. CDR3 coding DNA: TGTGCCAGCAACCAAGGACAGGGCTATCAGCCCCAGCATTTT. The chain has TRBV2 and TRBJ1-5; 8 bases agree with TRBD1. Trimming removed 7 bases from V and 5 bases from J; junction bases left unmatched: 7. The CDR3 consists of 14 residues. CDR1 is SNHLY and CDR2 is FYNNEI in the germline V gene.

This rearrangement joins TRBV28 to TRBJ1-2; D is perhaps TRBD1 (6 bases). The CDR3 is made up of 14 amino acids. From germline, CDR1 is MDHEN and CDR2 SYDVKM. V lost 1 base and J lost 7, with 13 bases in between. The CDR3 region has the DNA TGTGCCAGCAGTTTATTGGGGGCAGGTAGTGGCTACACCTTC. This codes for CASSLLGAGSGYTF.

This chain uses TRBV30 with TRBJ1-1; the D is unclear. The V gene's germline CDR1 is GTSNPN and CDR2 SVGIG (reference sequence). V lost 0 bases and J lost 2, with 10 bases in between. There are 14 residues in the CDR3. The CDR3 loop reads CAWSVLTSNTEAFF. The CDR3 DNA sequence: TGTGCCTGGAGTGTTTTGACATCCAACACTGAAGCTTTCTTT.

J is TRBJ1-2 and V is TRBV7-2; TRBD1 aligns across 7 bases. Germline CDR1 reads SGHTA; CDR2 reads FQGNSA. V trimming: 1 base; J trimming: 5 bases; junction bases outside the gene matches: 4. The CDR3 length is 14 residues. The CDR3 sequence: CASSLGDSLYGYTF. CDR3 sequence (DNA): TGTGCCAGCAGCTTAGGGGACAGCTTATATGGCTACACCTTC. Looking up the rest from reference TRBV7-2 and TRBJ1-2 gives the full variable domain: GAGVSQSPSNKVTEKGKDVELRCDPISGHTALYWYRQSLGQGLEFLIYFQGNSAPDKSGLPSDRFSAERTGGSVSTLTIQRTQQEDSAVYLCASSLGDSLYGYTFGSGTRLTVV.

The V call is TRBV2, the J call TRBJ1-6; the D is unclear. The germline V gene has CDR1 SNHLY and CDR2 FYNNEI. Trimming pared 1 base from V and 3 bases from J, leaving 7 bases between. This CDR3 has 15 amino acids. The CDR3 region has the DNA TGTGCCAGCAGTGAAGGAGGGCTCTATAATTCACCCCTCCACTTT. It specifies CASSEGGLYNSPLHF.

There are a few counts of this clone. The J gene is TRBJ1-5, the V gene TRBV4-2, with a possible D match to TRBD1 (6 bases). Germline CDR1 LGHNA, CDR2 YNFKEQ. This CDR3 comprises 13 residues. V was clipped by 2 bases and J by 6 bases, with 8 bases between them. The CDR3 coding sequence is TGTGCCAGCAGCCAAAACAGGGCTCAGCCCCAGCATTTT. Amino acids: CASSQNRAQPQHF.

This clone has only one observation. The V call is TRBV5-1, the J call TRBJ2-1; 10 bases are shared with TRBD2. The trim removed 3 bases at V and 9 bases at J, leaving 9 bases unmatched. This CDR3 spans 15 amino acids. Per the germline V gene, CDR1 is SGHRS and CDR2 is YFSETQ. The CDR3 spells CASSSTTSGTSEQFF. The DNA for the CDR3 is TGCGCCAGCAGCTCGACCACTAGCGGGACGAGTGAGCAGTTCTTC.

This clone was observed a few times. V usage is TRBV28 and J usage is TRBJ2-3, with 7 bases matching TRBD1. Germline loops: CDR1 MDHEN, CDR2 SYDVKM. The CDR3 loop spans 13 amino acids. Germline trimming cut 5 bases from V and 6 bases from J; bases unmatched to any gene: 5. In DNA form, the CDR3 reads TGTGCCAGCAGTAACAGGGGTAGGGATACGCAGTATTTT. Protein product: CASSNRGRDTQYF.

This chain joins TRBV24-1 and TRBJ2-1, with 9 bases fitting TRBD1. Germline V gene sequence: CDR1 KGHDR, CDR2 SFDVKD. V lost 3 bases and J lost 4; bases outside the gene matches: 9. The CDR3 extends over 17 amino acids. The CDR3 is CATSDHTGTGLYNEQFF. The DNA of the CDR3 is TGTGCCACCAGTGATCATACCGGGACAGGGCTATACAATGAGCAGTTCTTC.

This chain links TRBV7-9 with TRBJ1-5, with D uncertain. Trimming removed 6 bases at V and 0 bases at J, with 9 bases between. Germline V gene sequence: CDR1 SEHNR, CDR2 FQNEAQ (reference sequence). The CDR3 is made up of 14 amino acids. DNA for the CDR3: TGTGCCAGCAGTCGATCAGATAGCAATCAGCCCCAGCATTTT. Encoded protein: CASSRSDSNQPQHF. Full variable domain (remainder filled in from reference TRBV7-9 and TRBJ1-5): DTGVSQNPRHKITKRGQNVTFRCDPISEHNRLYWYRQTLGQGPEFLTYFQNEAQLEKSRLLSDRFSAERPKGSFSTLEIQRTEQGDSAMYLCASSRSDSNQPQHFGDGTRLSIL.